The 8 T cell receptor beta chains below all came from one sample that was sequenced in a study of CD8 T cells in Susac syndrome. Random hexamers primed reverse transcription of about 0.45 to 1 ug RNA. TCRdb itself ran the immunoSEQ multiplex PCR reads through MiXCR, one entry per CDR3 protein. The repertoire holds approximately 190,000 distinct CDR3 sequences, roughly 91% seen once, with 0.075% to 0.095% in the top ten. Specimen: CD4+ T cells from PBMCs. These receptors all come from a human donor with Susac syndrome.

The J gene is TRBJ2-1, the V gene TRBV27; D might be TRBD1 or TRBD2, each matching 5 bases. Per germline, CDR1 MNHEY and CDR2 SMNVEV (reference sequence). The CDR3 runs 15 residues. V lost 2 bases to trimming and J lost 5 bases, with 13 bases between them. The CDR3 sequence: CASSLEVRGDNEQFF. The CDR3 coding sequence is TGTGCCAGCAGTTTAGAGGTCCGAGGGGACAATGAGCAGTTCTTC.

The chain has TRBV27 and TRBJ2-7, with TRBD1 identical over 8 bases. Per germline, CDR1 MNHEY and CDR2 SMNVEV (reference sequence). The CDR3 is 13 residues long. V lost 5 bases and J lost 2; bases outside the gene matches: 2. The chain's CDR3 is CASSAQGAYEQYF. Here the CDR3 DNA reads TGTGCCAGCAGTGCACAGGGGGCCTACGAGCAGTACTTC.

The chain recombines TRBV25-1 with TRBJ2-3; possibly TRBD1 or TRBD2 for D (5 bases each). The V end lost 4 bases, the J end lost 0 bases, and 17 bases lay between the germline ends. CDR1 and CDR2 from the germline V gene are MGHDK and SYGVNS. The CDR3 runs 17 residues. The CDR3 loop reads CASSALRGAASTDTQYF. For the CDR3, the DNA is TGTGCCAGCAGTGCCCTCAGAGGGGCAGCTAGCACAGATACGCAGTATTTT.

The sample holds one count of this clonotype. The J gene is TRBJ2-1, the V gene TRBV18; D may match TRBD1 or TRBD2 (5 bases each). Trimming shortened V by 3 bases and J by 5 bases, and 11 bases separated the two germline ends. The length of the CDR3 is 14 residues. CDR1 and CDR2 from the germline V gene are KGHSH and LQKENI. The CDR3 DNA sequence: TGTGCCAGCTCACCCCTGGGGGATAACAATGAGCAGTTCTTC. Its translation: CASSPLGDNNEQFF.

This clonotype was detected only once. The chain is built from TRBV18 and TRBJ2-3; possibly TRBD2 for D (6 bases). Trimming removed 2 bases at V and 4 bases at J, with 16 bases between. Germline CDR1 and CDR2: KGHSH and LQKENI. The CDR3 extends over 16 amino acids. Here the CDR3 DNA reads TGTGCCAGCTCACCAGGGGGGAGCAGAATCCCAGATACGCAGTATTTT. Protein: CASSPGGSRIPDTQYF. The entire variable domain, with the rest obtained from reference TRBV18 and TRBJ2-3, is as follows: NAGVMQNPRHLVRRRGQEARLRCSPMKGHSHVYWYRQLPEEGLKFMVYLQKENIIDESGMPKERFSAEFPKEGPSILRIQQVVRGDSAAYFCASSPGGSRIPDTQYFGPGTRLTVL.

The count of this clonotype is one. V usage is TRBV3-1 and J usage is TRBJ2-1, with no clear D. CDR3 length: 12 amino acids. The V end was cut by 2 bases, the J end by 9 bases, with 8 bases between. CDR1 and CDR2 from the germline V gene are LGHDT and YNNKEL (reference sequence). The CDR3 reads CASSQSTGEQFF. The DNA of the CDR3 is TGTGCCAGCAGCCAATCCACGGGTGAGCAGTTCTTC.

The chain employs TRBV3-1 and TRBJ2-7, with 9 bases identical to TRBD1. Per the germline V gene, CDR1 is LGHDT and CDR2 is YNNKEL (reference sequence). The CDR3 extends over 16 amino acids. Losses at the gene ends were 3 bases for V and 3 bases for J; bases not matched to a gene: 9. CDR3 region: CASSQPLDRGSYEQYF. The CDR3 region has the DNA TGTGCCAGCAGCCAGCCCTTGGACAGGGGAAGCTACGAGCAGTACTTC.

The V gene is TRBV5-1, the J gene TRBJ1-1; D unresolved. In germline, CDR1 is SGHRS, CDR2 YFSETQ. V was clipped by 5 bases and J by 3 bases, with 11 bases between them. The CDR3 runs 13 residues. Written as DNA, the CDR3 is TGCGCCAGCAGTATTGAGGTTGACACTGAAGCTTTCTTT. Protein product: CASSIEVDTEAFF. The full variable domain, rest sourced from reference TRBV5-1 and TRBJ1-1, is KAGVTQTPRYLIKTRGQQVTLSCSPISGHRSVSWYQQTPGQGLQFLFEYFSETQRNKGNFPGRFSGRQFSNSRSEMNVSTLELGDSALYLCASSIEVDTEAFFGQGTRLTVV.